The clone carrying this TCR beta chain was counted only a few times. The antigen is not known. Time point indicated: sample taken at primary tumor resection. Whole RNA came from tumor, nontumor lung or frozen PBMC and was sequenced without being sorted. This specimen comes from a study of spatial heterogeneity in lung cancer. Study overall: Counts of TCR transcripts in tumor regions tracked strongly with a T cell module score that came from matched bulk RNA-seq. Study results and caveats: Of tumor T cells, an estimated coverage of 6.5% to 7% was reached for alpha chains and roughly 13% for beta chains. It was found that expanded intratumoral alpha and beta TCR counts tracked tumor mutation counts.

A distinct unique molecular identifier was carried by each TCR cDNA molecule. TCRdb analysed the 5' RACE reads with MiXCR anew, one entry per CDR3 protein. This table holds just over 9,500 distinct CDR3 sequences, 7.5% to 9.5% found once. Germline CDR1 reads SGDLS; CDR2 reads YYNGEE. The CDR3 covers 13 residues. V lost 3 bases and J 3 bases, leaving 10 bases between the germline ends. The clonotype originates from a female donor with early-stage non-small cell lung cancer. The input for sequencing was lung tumor tissue, taken at surgery. The chain couples TRBV9 to TRBJ2-7; D is possibly TRBD1 (6 bases). This CDR3 reads CASSGPDSYEQYF. CDR3 nucleotides: TGTGCCAGCAGCGGTCCGGACAGCTACGAGCAGTACTTC.